This T cell receptor delta chain emerged from a study of gamma delta lymphoproliferative disorders and STAT genes. Study information: Delta libraries were made per EuroClonality-NGS working group procedure. Whole-study results and caveats: Low-frequency NGS calls may be less specific; leukemic clone sharing needs confirmation. Leukemic cells skewed toward terminal effectors, unlike likely varied control T cells.

Sequencing used genomic DNA taken from PBMCs of patients and controls. TCRdb redid clone calling on the multiplex PCR reads using CATT. The sample shows 950 to 1,300 delta-chain clones, 2.4% of them seen only once. This CDR3 has 16 residues. The germline V gene encodes CDR1 TVYSNPD and CDR2 GDNSRS (reference sequence). Deletions cut 2 bases from V and 2 bases from J, with 21 bases between. In the case of this clone: Its antigen is as yet unknown. This DNA translates differently at residue 7 from the TCRdb protein, which is that of a much larger clone; a read error is likely, and the protein shown is the DNA's own translation.

Sequencing input: blood. This TCR came from a human donor in good health. The chain combines TRDV3 with TRDJ1; D is uncertain. The CDR3 sequence: CAFPGWRSEPTDKLIF. The CDR3 bases are TGTGCCTTTCCTGGCTGGAGGTCCGAGCCTACCGATAAACTCATCTTT.